The rows below give T cell receptor beta chains drawn from one sample of a study of T cell repertoires in aging, cancer and after chemotherapy. From the multiplex PCR reads, TCRdb called clonotypes with MiXCR, one entry per CDR3 protein. The profile shows about 2,700 distinct CDR3 sequences, approximately 25% of them singletons. Sequencing input: blood. All receptors come from a human donor with a solid tumor. Each CDR3 is given without its conserved first and last residue.

TRBV6-5 ASTHGTYGYT
TRBV12-3/TRBV12-4 ASSFITDTQY
TRBV10-3 AISDPTGGGEQY
TRBV12-3/TRBV12-4 ASSLNGRAGGEQF
TRBV6-2/TRBV6-3 ASSYRLVQDYGYT
TRBV5-5 ASSSGGGGDTQY
TRBV29-1 STGDREYGYT
TRBV20-1 SAVTSSSGANVLT
TRBV28 ASRRRTGELF
TRBV5-6 ASSLIGQGIGETQY
TRBV5-4 ASSPKGPAGGSYNEQF
TRBV11-2 ASSLMGVQETQY
TRBV5-4 ASSLEETQY
TRBV28 ASSLLRGPQYEQY
TRBV19 ASSSQGGSNQHQR
TRBV20-1 SAVGGGGRWETQY
TRBV4-3 ASSQGTAINYGYT
TRBV7-8 ASSLLSLGNQPQH
TRBV4-2 ASSQVPAGGIYNEQF
TRBV2 ASRLQNEQF
TRBV29-1 SVPGGMGTGELF
TRBV6-4 ASSEKRDRGHGYT
TRBV12-3/TRBV12-4 ATSSGGINEQF
TRBV4-3 ASSVGLADPYEQY
TRBV20-1 SAPRTSGSGTGELF
TRBV15 ATSRERTGGSPAGPAGELF
TRBV5-4 ASSLQEYRDTIY
TRBV19 ASSMLQSSYNEQF
TRBV11-1 ASTDTGETQY
TRBV19 ASSIESGRSYEQY
TRBV7-9 ASSFRVTNTEAF
TRBV7-9 ASSLAWESVNTLETQY
TRBV6-4 ASSEGGSTGELF
TRBV6-5 ASSPNKDRPFAYGYT
TRBV30 AWAGTGNEKLF
TRBV7-9 ASETYYGYT
TRBV28 ASGRIYEQY
TRBV7-6 ASRLASSGNTIY
TRBV30 AGPGGTNTGELF
TRBV7-2 ASELGLLYSPLH
TRBV6-5 ASWEAGRSYEQY
TRBV20-1 SAHPGQAITDTQY
TRBV20-1 SARGGTSGLSYEQY
TRBV6-1 ASSDRTGGEQY
TRBV4-3 ASSPAASGRSEQY
TRBV10-3 AIRTSGTDEQF
TRBV18 ASSPPPSTDTQY
TRBV20-1 SARLLGGGVQF